Shown below are 5 T cell receptor beta chains from a single sample sequenced in a study of CD8 T cells in Susac syndrome. RNA amounts of about 0.45 to 1 ug underwent reverse transcription with random hexamers. TCRdb re-derived calls from the immunoSEQ multiplex PCR reads in MiXCR, one entry per CDR3 protein. The sample lists about 300,000 distinct CDR3 sequences; over 75% were seen once. Sequencing used CD8+ T cells from PBMCs. The receptor source for this set is a human donor with multiple sclerosis.

The V gene is TRBV19, the J gene TRBJ2-7; possible D gene TRBD2, 6 bases. The CDR3 is made up of 16 amino acids. V was pared by 3 bases and J by 3 bases, with 18 bases between. Germline V lookup: CDR1 LNHDA, CDR2 SQIVND (reference sequence). CDR3 sequence (DNA): TGTGCCAGTAGTATGGGAGCTCGGGCGGGGAACTACGAGCAGTACTTC. Translation gives CASSMGARAGNYEQYF. Variable domain in full (rest from reference TRBV19 and TRBJ2-7): DGGITQSPKYLFRKEGQNVTLSCEQNLNHDAMYWYRQDPGQGLRLIYYSQIVNDFQKGDIAEGYSVSREKKESFPLTVTSAQKNPTAFYLCASSMGARAGNYEQYFGPGTRLTVT.

This clonotype was seen at least ten times. The CDR3: CASSPLSGDTGELFF. CDR3 bases: TGTGCCAGCAGTCCGTTATCGGGTGACACCGGGGAGCTGTTTTTT. V and J are TRBV6-4 and TRBJ2-2; D is unresolved. Deletions cut 5 bases from V and 3 bases from J, with 13 bases between. Germline CDR1 is MRHNA and CDR2 is SNTAGT. The CDR3 has 15 amino acids.

J is TRBJ2-7 and V is TRBV28; 7 nucleotides match TRBD2. Per germline, CDR1 MDHEN and CDR2 SYDVKM. V shed 9 bases and J 1 base; nucleotides not matched to a gene: 9. This CDR3 spans 14 amino acids. This chain's CDR3 is CASTITSESYEQYF. The DNA for the CDR3 is TGTGCCAGTACGATTACTAGCGAGTCCTACGAGCAGTACTTC.

The V gene is TRBV28, the J gene TRBJ2-1; TRBD2 matches at 13 bases. This CDR3 is built from 16 residues. J lost 8 bases, V lost 4 bases, and 8 bases had no gene match. The germline V gene has CDR1 MDHEN and CDR2 SYDVKM. This CDR3 reads CASSSPRTSGSHEQFF. DNA of the CDR3: TGTGCCAGCAGTTCGCCTAGGACTAGCGGGAGTCATGAGCAGTTCTTC.

The chain joins TRBV13 to TRBJ2-1, with D hard to call. The CDR3 extends over 15 amino acids. The ends were cut back, 4 bases at V and 6 bases at J, with 16 bases in the middle. Germline V lookup: CDR1 PRHDT, CDR2 FYEKMQ (reference sequence). The CDR3 DNA follows: TGTGCCAGCAGCTACTATGCCCCCAGTCCCAATGAGCAGTTCTTC. Protein: CASSYYAPSPNEQFF.